The clone carrying this TCR beta chain has more than one count but fewer than ten. Its antigen is not identified. The CDR3 length is 17 residues. From germline, CDR1 is MDHEN and CDR2 SYDVKM. Trimming removed 4 bases from V and 2 bases from J, with 19 bases in between. The data were taken from a study of T cell clones after liver transplantation. Overall study context: As an antigen-independent comparator, third-party-reactive TCRbeta sequences came from pre-transplant mixed lymphocyte reactions.

Profiling relied on immunoSEQ multiplex PCR, and the TCRdb table lists in-frame clones only, not all of them. The table shows 70,000 to 85,000 clones, with 75% to 85% occurring only once. Overall study findings and caveats: Post-transplant time points were not standardized, so conclusions are preliminary. Graft donor-reactive T cells possibly entered the graft instead of undergoing deletion.

The source of this sequence is a human donor who received a liver transplant. V gene TRBV28 combines with J gene TRBJ2-3; possibly TRBD1 or TRBD2 for D (7 bases each). Sample: CD4+ T cells from blood, taken before liver transplant. CDR3 nucleotides: TGTGCCAGCAGTTGGGCAGGGGGGGGTGTAGCCACAGATACGCAGTATTTT. It translates to CASSWAGGGVATDTQYF.